This note documents a single T cell receptor (beta chain) sequence. The antigen is unknown. V gave up 0 bases and J gave up 5 bases, with 5 bases separating them. The CDR3 consists of 12 residues. The germline gives CDR1 SGHAT, CDR2 FQNNGV. The assay was immunoSEQ multiplex PCR, and TCRdb's table has in-frame clones only and misses some. The sample yields 150,000 or so clones, around 89% seen once. This sample was included in a study of radiation and T cells in renal cell carcinoma. Study summary: Nephrectomy followed 15 Gy stereotactic body radiation by 4 weeks.

Documented time point: baseline pretreatment blood. Treatment noted: 15 Gy SBRT to primary tumor, nephrectomy 4 weeks later. Whole-study results and caveats: No pretreatment tumor biopsies were available for baseline clonotypes.

The source was blood, collected from a patient whose treatment included radiotherapy and nephrectomy. The chain has TRBV11-2 and TRBJ2-7; no clear D gene. The origin of this receptor is a woman aged 70-85 years with renal cell carcinoma. The CDR3 reads CASSLEGNEQYF. CDR3 bases: TGTGCCAGCAGCTTAGAAGGGAACGAGCAGTACTTC.